This TCR beta chain was profiled in a study of shared clonotypes between healthy human individuals (dated by TCRdb to about 2020). Notes on the research overall: The cohort comprised a couple of women and a few men aged 18 to 49 years. For each donor, three plates each were used for CD4 naive and CD4 memory, two plates were used for CD8 naive, and one plate was used for CD8 memory. To estimate repertoire size and how much clonotype sharing occurs between individuals, the study deeply sequenced the blood TCR repertoires of five healthy adults. Libraries were prepared and TCR repertoires were sequenced by different laboratories using diverse techniques, in order to increase sequencing depth and limit assay-specific biases. Between about 0.94 and 8.9 billion PBMCs per donor were obtained by leukapheresis.

Points on this clone: No antigen is known for it. Base-call qualities are not available, and no considerably larger clone is one nucleotide away.

V gives up 1 base and J gives up 8 bases, and the segment between their germline ends measures 12 bases. The CDR3, cysteine through phenylalanine, is 14 amino acids long. The CDR3 DNA has 42 bases and is translated from base 1. The germline V gene encodes CDR1 MNHEY and CDR2 SMNVEV (reference sequence). The paper's findings and limits, for the study overall: Higher generation probabilities were observed for clonotypes shared by all four sorted-subset donors than for non-shared clonotypes. About 5% of naive CD4, around 4% of naive CD8, about 2.5% of memory CD4, and approximately 0.39% of memory CD8 clonotypes were shared across several donors. Rarefaction of sorted-subset datasets indicated incomplete sequencing despite the large sequencing depth. Larger estimated clonotype richness was generally found for naive subsets than for memory subsets. The small number of donors limited the genetic and exposure-history diversity represented. Pairwise subsampling led to the expectation that sequencing depth would affect the degree of clonotype sharing among donors. Only blood was sampled, and tissue TCR repertoires likely differ from those in blood.

Using the deep immunoSEQ assay, multiplex PCR amplified TCR CDR3 regions from genomic DNA. Genomic DNA extracted from each cell subset was distributed evenly over all wells of several immunoSEQ 96-well plates, and each plate served as one replicate. For sorted subsets, each replicate PCR was loaded with 150 to 250 ng genomic DNA, equivalent to approximately 27,000 T cell genomes. Purified libraries were measured with a Qubit 3.0 fluorometer, size-checked on a Bioanalyzer 2100, and measured again with the KAPA Library Quantification kit. Every immunoSEQ 96-well plate was sequenced on a separate single-read 150-cycle Illumina NextSeq 550 flow cell. The study's processing was this. Because the immunoSEQ output held only junctional sequences and lacked quality scores, the filtering could not match the filtering applied to full-length reads. To assign V/J genes and CDR3, sequences were annotated against IMGT germline references using PyIR, a Python wrapper for IgBLAST v1.9. Any read was removed if the V/J assignment was weak (E-value above 1e-6), the CDR3 was missing, or the read contained stop codons, out-of-frame junctions, or ambiguous translated residues. A V3J clonotype was defined by an identical inferred V gene, J gene, and CDR3 amino acid sequence. To compute the percentage overlap between repertoires, the number of shared unique clonotypes was divided by the size of the smaller repertoire. Repertoire richness was assessed with RTK rarefaction, the Chao1 estimator, and Recon v2.1 estimates of unobserved clonotypes. OLGA was used to compute generation probabilities for all TCRbeta clonotypes that the gDNA method yielded from a handful of donors. What TCRdb holds here is the immuneACCESS table cut down to in-frame rearrangements. Part of the clones is not present; checked against another copy, under half of the missing clones reflect an unresolved V gene, and the others are unexplained. V and J calls and clone size come straight from that table; D and trimming were deduced from the DNA. Across this sample there are about 2.2 million clones, with around 93% seen only once. The top ten hold less than 2% of the sample.

CD8 naive samples were obtained by positive selection for CCR7 among CD45RO-negative cells, yielding a CD45RA+CCR7+ population from which TemRA cells were excluded. Healthy HIV-negative adults with no recently reported acute infections or vaccinations were included as donors. Only Caucasian adults living in Nashville, Tennessee, USA were represented among the donors. After blood collection by leukapheresis, PBMCs were isolated using Ficoll-Histopaque density gradient centrifugation and then cryopreserved in the vapor phase of liquid nitrogen. Purity and quantity of every magnetically sorted T cell population were checked by analytical flow cytometry. Each sorted fraction had its genomic DNA isolated and then quantified by UV absorbance on a Nanodrop 2000c.

The sequencing sample was made of naive CD8+ T cells from PBMCs. The sample's cell subset or site, from its label and the paper: CD45RA+CCR7+. The TCR sequence derives from a man aged 18-30 years in good health. Some clones in this sample may be carry-over from other donors' samples. Recombination linked TRBV27 to TRBJ2-1; 6 matching bases give a weak D call of TRBD2. The DNA is as follows: TGTGCCAGCAGTTTATGGGGCCCGGGGGATGAGCAGTTCTTC. Its amino acids are CASSLWGPGDEQFF.